This T cell receptor beta chain was captured by sequencing in a study of T-cell memory formation after mild COVID-19 (dated by TCRdb to the early 2020s). Regarding the study in general: Most TCR sequence clusters were specific to one of the two donors. Longitudinal TCRalpha and TCRbeta repertoire sequencing tracked T-cell clones expanding and contracting after mild COVID-19 in two donors. The cohort comprised two young, previously healthy adult volunteers, one female and one male. General findings and caveats noted by the study authors: Some responding clones were found in pre-infection memory, which suggests that pre-existing cross-reactive memory T cells took part in the SARS-CoV-2 response. SARS-CoV-2 specificity was not confirmed for the second-wave clones peaking on day 37. Clones contracting from day 15 to 85 had balanced CD4/CD8 phenotypes, while a second wave expanding from day 15 to 37 was biased towards CD4+. Contracting CD4+ clones were found mainly in CM and EM memory subsets, while CD8+ clones were enriched in EMRA. The study covered only a couple of mild cases, and larger cohorts including severe cases with pre-infection samples were considered necessary.

TCRdb lists the instrument as Illumina NovaSeq 6000. cDNA libraries for TCRalpha and TCRbeta were prepared by 5'RACE using constant-segment primers, with sample barcodes and unique molecular identifiers added. Trizol reagent was used to extract RNA from every sample. Libraries were amplified in two PCR steps, with a second sample barcode and Illumina TruSeq adapters added in the second step. Sequencing of the libraries was done on an Illumina NovaSeq, producing 2 x 150 bp paired-end reads. Concerning the study's data processing: Demultiplexing of reads and collapsing into UMI-guided consensus sequences were performed with migec v1.2.7. Using mixcr v2.1.11, the UMI consensuses were aligned to TRA and TRB V and J templates and assembled into clonotypes. Clonotypes were classified as expanded or contracted when called significant by both edgeR and NoisET, with noise models trained on biological replicates. edgeR calls used a false discovery rate-adjusted p below 0.01 and a log2 fold-change threshold of 1. PCA with hierarchical clustering of max-normalized trajectories of the 1000 most abundant clonotypes was used as exploratory dynamics analysis. Each responding clone was given a CD4 or CD8 phenotype based on the CD4+ and CD8+ repertoires, which had been sequenced separately. The raw public data were reprocessed by TCRdb itself: fastp quality trimming at Q25, MiXCR clonotype calling, in-frame beta chains only. Each record represents a unique CDR3 protein, reported with the most common genes and DNA among its rows. The authors' filters were not applied to this entry. The sample yields hundreds of thousands of distinct CDR3 sequences; 20% to 25% were counted once. Roughly 9.1% of the sample rests with the top ten.

Ficoll-Paque density gradient centrifugation was used to isolate PBMCs. Comments on this clonotype: Its antigen is currently not known. No base quality values were provided; no much bigger clone lies one nucleotide off.

The V end gives up 5 bases and the J end 5 bases, leaving 10 bases in the junction not matched to a gene. The CDR3 sequence holds 15 residues, the cysteine and phenylalanine included. The read is trimmed to its CDR3 DNA, 45 bases read in frame from base 1. For CDR1 and CDR2, the germline V gene (reference sequence) lists MNHEY and SMNVEV. The sample was PBMCs or a T cell subset sorted from them (not recorded which). The clonotype comes from an adult woman who had mild COVID-19 (a few samples of this study predate the infection). The sample titles of this study are shuffled in the database, so cell type and time point are left out; the donor was told from shared clones. Recombination joined TRBV27 with TRBJ2-5; 8 bases in the junction line up with TRBD1. The nucleotide sequence is given as TGTGCCAGCAGTGGGCTCGGGACAGGAGGGGAGACCCAGTACTTC. This encodes CASSGLGTGGETQYF.